This TCR beta chain comes out of a study of T cell responses to AZD1222 COVID-19 vaccine. A word on this clone: Its antigen is currently unknown.

The junction had 9 bases not matched to a gene; V was cut back by 2 bases and J by 2 bases. The CDR3 spans 17 residues. The V gene's germline CDR1 is KGHSH and CDR2 LQKENI. Study-wide findings and caveats: The study found vaccine-associated CD4 TCRs spanning spike, dominant at 160-218 and 743-854.

Sequenced by immunoSEQ multiplex PCR; TCRdb stores in-frame clones only, minus some. The table shows 140,000 or so clones, with roughly 93% occurring only once. The TCR was taken from an adult who had recovered from COVID-19. This rearrangement joins TRBV18 to TRBJ2-5, with 9 bases identical to TRBD1. Sequencing was performed on peripheral blood, taken after recovery from COVID-19. This CDR3 is CASSPNRQGGEQETQYF. Here the CDR3 DNA reads TGTGCCAGCTCACCAAATCGACAGGGGGGGGAACAAGAGACCCAGTACTTC.